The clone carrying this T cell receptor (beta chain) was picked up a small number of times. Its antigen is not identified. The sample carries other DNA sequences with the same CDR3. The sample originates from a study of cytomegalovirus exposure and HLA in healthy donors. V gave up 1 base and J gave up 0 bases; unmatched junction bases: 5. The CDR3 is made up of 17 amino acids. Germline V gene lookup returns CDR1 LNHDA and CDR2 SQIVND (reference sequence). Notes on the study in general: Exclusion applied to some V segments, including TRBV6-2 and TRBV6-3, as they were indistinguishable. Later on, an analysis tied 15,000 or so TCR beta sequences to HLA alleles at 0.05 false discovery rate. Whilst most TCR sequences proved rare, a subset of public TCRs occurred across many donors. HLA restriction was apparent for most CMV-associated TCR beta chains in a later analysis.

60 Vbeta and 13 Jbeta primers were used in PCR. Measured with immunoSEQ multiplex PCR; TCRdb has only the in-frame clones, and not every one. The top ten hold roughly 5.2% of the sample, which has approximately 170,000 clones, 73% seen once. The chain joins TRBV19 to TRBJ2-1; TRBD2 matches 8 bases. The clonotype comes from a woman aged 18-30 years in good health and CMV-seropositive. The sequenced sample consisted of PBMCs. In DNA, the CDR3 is TGTGCCAGTAGTATAGTCGGGGGGGGCAGCTCCTACAATGAGCAGTTCTTC. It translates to CASSIVGGGSSYNEQFF.